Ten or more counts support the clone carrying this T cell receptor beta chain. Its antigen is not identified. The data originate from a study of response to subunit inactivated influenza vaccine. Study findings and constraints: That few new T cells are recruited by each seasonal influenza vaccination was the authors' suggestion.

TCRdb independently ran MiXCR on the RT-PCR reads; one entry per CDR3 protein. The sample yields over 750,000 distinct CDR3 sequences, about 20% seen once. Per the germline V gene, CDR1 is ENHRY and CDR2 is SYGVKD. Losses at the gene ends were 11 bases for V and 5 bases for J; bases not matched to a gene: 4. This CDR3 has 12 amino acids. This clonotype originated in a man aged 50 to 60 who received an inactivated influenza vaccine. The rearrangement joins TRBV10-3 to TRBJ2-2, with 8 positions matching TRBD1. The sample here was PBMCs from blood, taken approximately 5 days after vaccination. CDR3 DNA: TGTGCCGTCCGACAGGGGACCGGGGAGCTGTTTTTT. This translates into CAVRQGTGELFF.